Shown below are 4 T cell receptor beta chains from a single sample sequenced in a study of response to subunit inactivated influenza vaccine. TCRdb reanalysed the RT-PCR reads using MiXCR and keeps one entry per CDR3 protein. The sample lists more than 150,000 distinct CDR3 sequences; about 9.3% were seen once. The specimen was non-naive T cells sorted from PBMCs, collected on the day of vaccination. The receptors shown here come from a man aged 45-65 years who received an inactivated influenza vaccine.

The chain joins TRBV20-1 to TRBJ2-1; tentative D call: TRBD1 (6 bases). Trimming left V 1 base short and J 10 bases short, with 20 bases between. The germline V gene has CDR1 DFQATT and CDR2 SNEGSKA (reference sequence). The CDR3 contains 15 residues. The CDR3 DNA sequence: TGCAGTGCTAGAGGACTTGGGGCTTCAGGGGACGAGCAGTTCTTC. Protein: CSARGLGASGDEQFF.

J is TRBJ1-2 and V is TRBV6-2 or TRBV6-3; no definite D call. The CDR3 length is 14 residues. V was cut by 2 bases and J by 8 bases, with 15 bases left in between. Germline loops: CDR1 MNHEY, CDR2 SVGEGT. CDR3 protein: CASSYAEGIGGYTF. As DNA, the CDR3 is TGTGCCAGCAGTTACGCAGAAGGAATAGGGGGCTACACCTTC.

In this sample, this clonotype turned up many times. The genes are TRBV5-1 and TRBJ1-2, with a possible D match to TRBD1 (5 bases). Germline CDR1 is SGHRS and CDR2 is YFSETQ. The CDR3 spans 13 residues. Trimming shortened V by 4 bases and J by 5 bases, and 12 bases separated the two germline ends. The CDR3 region is CASSAGGGYGYTF. The CDR3 DNA is TGCGCCAGCAGCGCCGGGGGTGGTTATGGCTACACCTTC.

This clonotype was observed a handful of times. The V and J genes are TRBV28 and TRBJ2-1, with TRBD1 as a possible D gene (6 bases). Trimming pared 6 bases from V and 8 bases from J, leaving 17 bases between. The CDR3 sequence is 14 residues long. The germline gives CDR1 MDHEN, CDR2 SYDVKM. CDR3: CASRVGGRGYEQFF. DNA of the CDR3: TGTGCCAGCAGAGTAGGGGGAAGGGGTTATGAGCAGTTCTTC.